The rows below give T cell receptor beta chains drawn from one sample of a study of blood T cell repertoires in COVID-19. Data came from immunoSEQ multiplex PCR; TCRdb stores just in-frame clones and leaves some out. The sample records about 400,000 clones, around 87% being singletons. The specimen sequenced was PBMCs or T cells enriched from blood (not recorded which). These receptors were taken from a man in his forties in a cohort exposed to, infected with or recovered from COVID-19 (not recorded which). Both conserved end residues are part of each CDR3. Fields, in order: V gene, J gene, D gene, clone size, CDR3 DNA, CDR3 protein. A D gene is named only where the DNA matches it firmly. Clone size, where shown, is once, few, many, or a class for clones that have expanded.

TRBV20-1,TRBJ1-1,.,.,TGCAGTGCTGTTGAGTGGGAAGCTTTCTTT,CSAVEWEAFF
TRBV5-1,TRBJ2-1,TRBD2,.,TGCGCCAGCAGCTCCGGGACTAGCGGGAGGAGTGAGCAGTTCTTC,CASSSGTSGRSEQFF
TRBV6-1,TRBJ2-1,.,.,TGTGCCAGCAGTGAATCCAGCGGGCGCTTCGCTGAGCAGTTCTTC,CASSESSGRFAEQFF
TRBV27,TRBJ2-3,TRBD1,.,TGTGCCAGCAGTCCCGGGACAGGGGGCACAGATACGCAGTATTTT,CASSPGTGGTDTQYF
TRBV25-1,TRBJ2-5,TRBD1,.,TGTGCCAGCAGTGAAGGGGGCCGCGACAGGGCGGAGACCCAGTACTTC,CASSEGGRDRAETQYF
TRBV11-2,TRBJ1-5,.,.,TGTGCCAGCAGCTCAGGGGCCAGCAATCAGCCCCAGCATTTT,CASSSGASNQPQHF
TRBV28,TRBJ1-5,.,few,TGTGCCAGCAGTGTCGCACACAGCGTAAGGGGTCAGCCCCAGCATTTT,CASSVAHSVRGQPQHF
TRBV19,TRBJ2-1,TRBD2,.,TGTGCCAGTAGTGCAGGGACTAGCGGGAGGGTTTACAATGAGCAGTTCTTC,CASSAGTSGRVYNEQFF
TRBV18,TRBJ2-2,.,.,TGTGCCAGCTCACCACCGAGTTCGGGAGCGTCGAACACCGGGGAGCTGTTTTTT,CASSPPSSGASNTGELFF
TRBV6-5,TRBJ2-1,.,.,TGTGCCAGCACCCCCACCACAGGGCGTGAGCAGTTCTTC,CASTPTTGREQFF
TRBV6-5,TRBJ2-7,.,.,TGTGCCGGGTCCCCAGCGGAAGGCGCCTACGAGCAGTACTTC,CAGSPAEGAYEQYF
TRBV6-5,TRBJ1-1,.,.,TGTGCCAGCAGTTTAGCAGGGTCTCCCACTGAAGCTTTCTTT,CASSLAGSPTEAFF
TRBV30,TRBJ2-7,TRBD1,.,TGTGCCTGGAGGGACAGGGTATCCTACGAGCAGTACTTC,CAWRDRVSYEQYF
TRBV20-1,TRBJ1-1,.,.,TGCAGAGGACAGAGGAACACTGAAGCTTTCTTT,CRGQRNTEAFF
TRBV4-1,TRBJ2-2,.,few,TGCGCCAGCAGCCAAGTACGGAGCACCGGGGAGCTGTTTTTT,CASSQVRSTGELFF
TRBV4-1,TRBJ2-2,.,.,TGCGCCAGCAGCCCATGGACACAAACGAACACCGGGGAGCTGTTTTTT,CASSPWTQTNTGELFF
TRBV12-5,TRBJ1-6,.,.,TGTGCTAGTGCCCTGGTCTCCGTCGGTAATTCACCCCTCCACTTT,CASALVSVGNSPLHF
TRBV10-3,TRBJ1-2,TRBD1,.,TGTGCCATCAGTGAGTTTCCGGGACAGGATATCTATGGCTACACCTTC,CAISEFPGQDIYGYTF
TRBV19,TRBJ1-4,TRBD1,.,TGTGCCAGTAGAAATTCTCCGGGACAGCCTAATGAAAAACTGTTTTTT,CASRNSPGQPNEKLFF
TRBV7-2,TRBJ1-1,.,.,TGTGCCAGCAGCTCCAGAAAGTGGGAAGCTTTCTTT,CASSSRKWEAFF
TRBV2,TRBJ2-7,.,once,TGTGCCAGCAGGGAGACAGGCGTCTACGAGCAGTACTTC,CASRETGVYEQYF
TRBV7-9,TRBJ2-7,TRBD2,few,TGTGCCAGCAGCCAGGTGGCGGGAGGCAGGTACGAGCAGTACTTC,CASSQVAGGRYEQYF
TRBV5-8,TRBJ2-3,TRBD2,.,TGTGCCAGCAGCTCCGGGACTAGCGGGAACACAGATACGCAGTATTTT,CASSSGTSGNTDTQYF
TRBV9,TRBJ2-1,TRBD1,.,TGTGCCAGCAGCTCTGGACAGGGGGCTGAGCAGTTCTTC,CASSSGQGAEQFF
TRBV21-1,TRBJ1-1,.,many,TGTGCCAGCACCGACAGATTCACTGAAGCTTTCTTT,CASTDRFTEAFF
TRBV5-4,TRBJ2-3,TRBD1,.,TGTGCCAGCAGCTTGGTTTTAGGGGGCTTTACAGATACGCAGTATTTT,CASSLVLGGFTDTQYF
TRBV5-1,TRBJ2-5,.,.,TGCGCCAGCAGCTTGGTCGGCAGGGCTGAAGAGACCCAGTACTTC,CASSLVGRAEETQYF
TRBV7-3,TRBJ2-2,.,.,TGTGCCAGCAGCTTACTAGCGAGAACCGGGGAGCTGTTTTTT,CASSLLARTGELFF
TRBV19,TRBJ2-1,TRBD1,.,TGTGCCAGTACCCCCAGGGGACAGGGGGCCCTAAGCTCCTACAATGAGCAGTTCTTC,CASTPRGQGALSSYNEQFF
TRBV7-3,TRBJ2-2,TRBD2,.,TGTGCCAGCAGCTTAGGTGCGGCTAGCGGATCCACCGGGGAGCTGTTTTTT,CASSLGAASGSTGELFF
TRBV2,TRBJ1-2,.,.,TGTGCCAGCGCGGACTATGGCTACACCTTC,CASADYGYTF
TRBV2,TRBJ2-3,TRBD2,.,TGTGCCAGCCGAGGACTAGCGACTTACACAGATACGCAGTATTTT,CASRGLATYTDTQYF
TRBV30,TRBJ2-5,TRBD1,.,TGTGCCTGGATGGCCCGGACAGGGGGGGAGACCCAGTACTTC,CAWMARTGGETQYF
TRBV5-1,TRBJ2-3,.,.,TGCGCCAGCAGCTTGTTAGCAGAGGCAGATACGCAGTATTTT,CASSLLAEADTQYF
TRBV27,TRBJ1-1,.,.,TGTGCCAGCAGTTTAAAGTTTGAGTACACTGAAGCTTTCTTT,CASSLKFEYTEAFF
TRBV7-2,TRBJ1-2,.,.,TGTGCCAGCATGGAGGGCTACTATGGCTACACCTTC,CASMEGYYGYTF
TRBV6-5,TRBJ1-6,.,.,TGTGCCAGCAGTATGGACAAGCCTGGGCATTCACCCCTCCACTTT,CASSMDKPGHSPLHF
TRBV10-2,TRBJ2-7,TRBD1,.,TGCGCCAGCTTTGGACAGGGAATGCAAGAGCAGTACTTC,CASFGQGMQEQYF
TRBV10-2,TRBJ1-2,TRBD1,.,TGCGCCAGCAGTCTCGGGACAGGGAGGAACTATGGCTACACCTTC,CASSLGTGRNYGYTF
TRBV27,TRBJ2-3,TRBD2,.,TGTGCCACCAAACGGGCGGGAGCACCAGATACGCAGTATTTT,CATKRAGAPDTQYF
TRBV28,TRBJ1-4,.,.,TGTGCCAGCAGCTGGCTGGAGCAGCCTAATGAAAAACTGTTTTTT,CASSWLEQPNEKLFF
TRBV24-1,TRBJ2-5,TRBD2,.,TGTGCCACCAGTCCTAGCGGGAGTTCAGAGACCCAGTACTTC,CATSPSGSSETQYF
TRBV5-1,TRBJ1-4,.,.,TGCGCCAGCAGCGCCGCAGCAACTAATGAAAAACTGTTTTTT,CASSAAATNEKLFF
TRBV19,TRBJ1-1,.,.,TGTGCCAGTAGTATAGGAGGGCAGCCGAACACTGAAGCTTTCTTT,CASSIGGQPNTEAFF
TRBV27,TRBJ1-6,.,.,TGTGCCAGCAGTTGGCGGGCAAATTCACCCCTCCACTTT,CASSWRANSPLHF
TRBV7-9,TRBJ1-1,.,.,TGTGCCAGCAGCTACGTAAATGGGCAGCTGAACACTGAAGCTTTCTTT,CASSYVNGQLNTEAFF
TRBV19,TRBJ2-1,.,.,TGTGCCAGTAGTCCCGCCATTAGCGGAAATGAGCAGTTCTTC,CASSPAISGNEQFF
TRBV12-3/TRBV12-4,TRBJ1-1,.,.,TGTGCCAGCAGCCTCTTGGGGAGGTCGGGAGCTTTCTTT,CASSLLGRSGAFF
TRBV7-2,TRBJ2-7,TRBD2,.,TGTGCCAGCAGCCACCGTAGCGGGAGGTCCTACGAGCAGTACTTC,CASSHRSGRSYEQYF
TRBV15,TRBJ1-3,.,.,TGTGCCACCAGCAGGAAGCAGGGCGAGTCTGGAAACACCATATATTTT,CATSRKQGESGNTIYF
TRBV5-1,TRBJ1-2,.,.,TGCGCCAGCAGCTTCACAGGGCCCTCTAACTATGGCTACACCTTC,CASSFTGPSNYGYTF
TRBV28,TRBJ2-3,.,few,TGTGCCAGCATATTTACGGGGGGCAGGAACACAGATACGCAGTATTTT,CASIFTGGRNTDTQYF
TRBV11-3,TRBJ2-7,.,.,TGTGCCAGCAGCTTAGATAGGACTCGGGAGCAGTACTTC,CASSLDRTREQYF
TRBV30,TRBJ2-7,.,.,TGTGCCTGGAGGCCTGCCAGGCCCTCCTACGAGCAGTACTTC,CAWRPARPSYEQYF
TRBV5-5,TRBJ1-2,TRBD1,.,TGTGCCAGCAGCTTGGGCACCGGGACAGGGCAAAACTATGGCTACACCTTC,CASSLGTGTGQNYGYTF
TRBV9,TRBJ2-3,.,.,TGTGCCAGCAGCGTGACCGGGACTTCCACAGATACGCAGTATTTT,CASSVTGTSTDTQYF
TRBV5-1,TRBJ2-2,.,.,TGCGCCAGCAGCCCCCAAACAGGGTTCGCCGGGGAGCTGTTTTTT,CASSPQTGFAGELFF
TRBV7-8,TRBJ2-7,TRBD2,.,TGTGCCAGCAGCTCCGGGGGGGAGCAGTACTTC,CASSSGGEQYF
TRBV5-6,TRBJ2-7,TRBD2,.,TGTGCCAGCAGCTTGCGAGCGGGGCCAACCCACGGGCAGTACTTC,CASSLRAGPTHGQYF
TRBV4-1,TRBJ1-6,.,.,TGCGCCAGCAGCCAAGATTCTAAGGGGGTTTCCTATAATTCACCCCTCCACTTT,CASSQDSKGVSYNSPLHF